Reported below is one TCR beta chain. Staff drew roughly 10 milliliters of peripheral blood from each donor. Trimming cost V 2 bases and J 0 bases, with 9 bases left between them. CDR1 and CDR2 (germline): SGHDT, YYEEEE. The CDR3 is 14 residues long. This specimen belongs to a study of blood T cells in healthy people across ages. The use of a sample-barcoded 5' primer and a J-beta primer mix characterized a second PCR of 7 to 11 cycles. Every cDNA was tagged by a template-switch adaptor with 12 random nucleotides. Each sample provided no less than 2.5 million CDR3-containing paired-end reads. From the 5' RACE reads, TCRdb called clonotypes with MiXCR, one entry per CDR3 protein. The table lists 500,000 to 650,000 distinct CDR3 sequences, around a quarter of them singletons. The sample was also linked to a second study, of T cells of mothers and their children. From that study: No T cell clones of persistent microchimeric origin were detected.

The chain links TRBV5-6 to TRBJ2-7; D not resolved. Sequencing used blood. The source is a boy younger than 10 in good health. The CDR3 coding sequence is TGTGCCAGCAGCTTCCGCCCAGCCTCCTACGAGCAGTACTTC. Protein sequence: CASSFRPASYEQYF. The full variable domain, in which reference TRBV5-6 and TRBJ2-7 provide the parts outside the CDR3, is DAGVTQSPTHLIKTRGQQVTLRCSPKSGHDTVSWYQQALGQGPQFIFQYYEEEERQRGNFPDRFSGHQFPNYSSELNVNALLLGDSALYLCASSFRPASYEQYFGPGTRLTVT.